Listed here is a single T cell receptor beta chain. Antigen unknown. V shed 6 bases, J shed 2 bases, and the junction held 6 bases outside the gene matches. CDR1 and CDR2 (germline): SGHAT, FQDESV (reference sequence). The CDR3 is 15 residues long. The data originate from a study of T-cell memory formation after mild COVID-19. Via MiXCR, TCRdb re-called the 5' RACE reads, giving one row per CDR3 protein. The sample holds some 130,000 distinct CDR3 sequences, under 30% seen once. Study-level results: For contracting clones, CD4+ ones sat mainly in CM and EM, CD8+ in EMRA. There were some responding clones in pre-infection memory, which suggested that cross-reactive memory had joined.

V is TRBV11-1 and J is TRBJ2-1; 8 bases align to TRBD2. The clonotype originates from an adult woman who had mild COVID-19 (a few samples of this study predate the infection). Cell type and time point are not known. The sample was PBMCs or a T cell subset sorted from them (not recorded which). The CDR3 region is CASRHRGGPYNEQFF. The DNA of the CDR3 is TGTGCCAGCAGACACCGGGGGGGCCCCTACAATGAGCAGTTCTTC.